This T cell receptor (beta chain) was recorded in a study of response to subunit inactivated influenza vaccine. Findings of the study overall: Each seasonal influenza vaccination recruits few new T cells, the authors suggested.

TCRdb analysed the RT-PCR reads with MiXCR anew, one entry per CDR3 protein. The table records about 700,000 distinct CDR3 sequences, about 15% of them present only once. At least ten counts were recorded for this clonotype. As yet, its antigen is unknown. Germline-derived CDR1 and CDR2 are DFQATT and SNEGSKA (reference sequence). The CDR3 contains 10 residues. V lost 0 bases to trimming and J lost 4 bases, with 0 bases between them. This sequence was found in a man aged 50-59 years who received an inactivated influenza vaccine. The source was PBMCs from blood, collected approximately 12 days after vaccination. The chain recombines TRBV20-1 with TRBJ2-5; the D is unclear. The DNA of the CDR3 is TGCAGTGCTAGAGAAGAGACCCAGTACTTC. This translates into CSAREETQYF.